This TCR beta chain was recovered during a study of STAT5B mutations in CD4+ large granular lymphocyte leukemia. Findings and caveats of the study: Compared with healthy controls (2/35), patient top clones favored TRBV06 (8/27). No patients shared main leukemic clonotypes, though less than 30% appeared at low frequency elsewhere.

Between the trimmed V and J ends, which lost 3 bases and 10 bases, there was a span of 12 bases. The CDR3 covers 13 residues. In germline, CDR1 is SGHAT, CDR2 FQNNGV. Points on this clone: Its antigen remains unknown.

The assay was run at survey level. Produced via immunoSEQ multiplex PCR; TCRdb's table is partial and in-frame only. This sample yields 30,000 to 40,000 clones, of which approximately 88% are seen a single time; roughly 0.98% belongs to the top ten. The TCR originated in a human donor in good health. The sample comprised CD4+ T cells from blood buffy coats. The rearrangement uses TRBV11-2 and TRBJ1-4; D gene unclear. The CDR3 bases are TGTGCCAGCAGCTTTGAAGAGGGCCTAAAACTGTTTTTT. Protein product: CASSFEEGLKLFF.